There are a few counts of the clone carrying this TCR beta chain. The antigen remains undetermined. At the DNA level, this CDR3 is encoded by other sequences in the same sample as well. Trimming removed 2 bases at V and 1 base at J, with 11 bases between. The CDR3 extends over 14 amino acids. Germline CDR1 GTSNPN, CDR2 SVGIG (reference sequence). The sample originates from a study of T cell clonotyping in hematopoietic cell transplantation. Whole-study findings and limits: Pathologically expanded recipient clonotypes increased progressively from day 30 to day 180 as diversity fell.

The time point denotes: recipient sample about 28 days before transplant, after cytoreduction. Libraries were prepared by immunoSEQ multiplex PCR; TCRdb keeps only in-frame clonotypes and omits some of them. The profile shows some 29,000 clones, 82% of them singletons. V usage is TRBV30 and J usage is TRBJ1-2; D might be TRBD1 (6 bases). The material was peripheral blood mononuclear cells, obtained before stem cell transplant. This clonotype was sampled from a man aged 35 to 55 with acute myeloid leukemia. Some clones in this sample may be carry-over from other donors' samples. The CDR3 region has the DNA TGTGCCTGGAGTCGACAGGCGGGTAACTATGGCTACACCTTC. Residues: CAWSRQAGNYGYTF.